The next 2 T cell receptor beta chains were all read from a single sample in a study of blood T cell repertoires in COVID-19. The protocol was immunoSEQ multiplex PCR, while the TCRdb copy is restricted to in-frame clones and leaves out a portion. This repertoire shows 50,000 to 65,000 clones, around 88% found once; its top ten account for about 14%. What was sequenced was peripheral blood. These receptors all come from a human donor in a cohort sampled during active COVID-19.

This clone was seen just once. The chain uses TRBV19 and TRBJ2-6; D might be TRBD1 (6 bases). CDR1 LNHDA and CDR2 SQIVND come from the germline V gene (reference sequence). CDR3 size: 13 residues. V was shortened by 8 bases and J by 3 bases, with 8 bases between the two germline ends. The CDR3 is CASRTVGANVLTF. Here the CDR3 DNA reads TGTGCCAGTCGGACAGTTGGGGCCAACGTCCTGACTTTC.

The chain couples TRBV7-3 to TRBJ2-6; the D gene is possibly TRBD1 (5 bases). The CDR3 runs 17 residues. Germline-derived CDR1 and CDR2 are SGHTA and FQGTGA. Trimming removed 5 bases at V and 0 bases at J, with 14 bases between. The CDR3 DNA sequence: TGTGCCAGCAGCCGAGACAGTCCGCTCTCTGGGGCCAACGTCCTGACTTTC. It translates to CASSRDSPLSGANVLTF.